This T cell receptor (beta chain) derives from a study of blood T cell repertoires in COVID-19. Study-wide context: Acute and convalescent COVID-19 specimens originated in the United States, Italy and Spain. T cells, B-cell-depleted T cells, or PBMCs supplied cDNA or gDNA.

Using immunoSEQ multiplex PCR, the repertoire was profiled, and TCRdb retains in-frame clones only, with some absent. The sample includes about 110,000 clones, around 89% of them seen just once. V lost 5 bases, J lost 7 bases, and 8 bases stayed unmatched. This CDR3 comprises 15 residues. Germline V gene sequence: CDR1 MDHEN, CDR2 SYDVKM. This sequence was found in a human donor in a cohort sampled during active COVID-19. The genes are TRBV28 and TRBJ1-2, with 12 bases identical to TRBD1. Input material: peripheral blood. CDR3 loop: CASSPGTGGMSGYTF. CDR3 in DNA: TGTGCCAGCAGTCCCGGGACAGGGGGCATGAGTGGCTACACCTTC.